Included here is one TCR beta chain sequence, with context. Its antigen remains unknown. This record belongs to a study of T cell repertoires in cytomegalovirus infection. General study results and limits: Summed frequency of public TCR beta families distinguished CMV carriers with the relevant HLA. HLA-C-restricted CMV clonotypes gave the most frequent clonotype in two of eight donors.

TCRdb processed the reads anew with MiXCR; each CDR3 protein has one entry. The table lists 650,000 to 850,000 distinct CDR3 sequences, about 28% of them singletons, with around 14% in the top ten. Material: cultured CD8+ T cells from PBMCs, obtained from culture after CMV antigen stimulation. The sequence was collected from a human donor in good health (CMV status not recorded). Some clones in this sample may be carry-over from other donors' samples.

In DNA, the CDR3 is TGTGCCAGTGGAGTTCCCTACAATGAGCAGTTCTTC. The encoded protein is CASGVPYNEQFF. The chain couples TRBV9 to TRBJ2-1; D not certain. V lost 8 bases to trimming and J lost 2 bases, with 8 bases between them. The CDR3 is 12 residues long. Per the germline V gene, CDR1 is SGDLS and CDR2 is YYNGEE.